Presented here are 25 T cell receptor beta chains from one specimen sequenced in a study of post-analysis software for immune sequencing data. Study-wide findings and caveats: There were roughly 5 TRBV segments more frequent in patients than controls, and TRBV5-6, TRBV5-1 and TRBV20-1 were among them.

For these TCRs, the target antigens are not known. cDNA libraries of TCR beta carried unique molecular identifiers. MiXCR was run by TCRdb on the PCR reads, yielding one entry per CDR3 protein. This repertoire shows about 540,000 distinct CDR3 sequences, 34% found once; its top ten account for 6%. Sequenced: blood. The receptors stem from a girl between 2 and 17 years old with multiple sclerosis.

This chain connects TRBV5-1 to TRBJ1-1; 9 nucleotides align to TRBD1. Germline CDR1 and CDR2: SGHRS and YFSETQ. The CDR3 is made up of 15 amino acids. Losses at the gene ends were 0 bases for V and 5 bases for J; bases not matched to a gene: 5. The CDR3 DNA follows: TGCGCCAGCAGCTTGGCAGGACAGGGGATTACTGAAGCTTTCTTT. This encodes CASSLAGQGITEAFF.

This chain uses TRBV11-2 with TRBJ1-2; D is undetermined. V lost 5 bases, J lost 0 bases, and 16 bases lay in between. The CDR3 sequence is 16 residues long. Germline CDR1 is SGHAT and CDR2 is FQNNGV. Written as DNA, the CDR3 is TGTGCCAGCAGCCCAGGTCTTGACCAAGCTAACTATGGCTACACCTTC. Protein sequence: CASSPGLDQANYGYTF. Combining the CDR3 with reference TRBV11-2 and TRBJ1-2 gives the whole variable domain EAGVAQSPRYKIIEKRQSVAFWCNPISGHATLYWYQQILGQGPKLLIQFQNNGVVDDSQLPKDRFSAERLKGVDSTLKIQPAKLEDSAVYLCASSPGLDQANYGYTFGSGTRLTVV.

This clonotype was seen a few times. V gene TRBV20-1 combines with J gene TRBJ1-1; maybe TRBD1 (5 bases). Trimming pared 3 bases from V and 4 bases from J, leaving 12 bases between. Germline V gene data show CDR1 as DFQATT and CDR2 as SNEGSKA (reference sequence). The CDR3 is made up of 13 amino acids. The CDR3 protein is CSASRQTPTEAFF. The CDR3, as DNA: TGCAGTGCTAGCCGACAGACCCCCACTGAAGCTTTCTTT.

This clonotype appeared a few times. The genes are TRBV5-1 and TRBJ1-2; TRBD1 matches 8 bases. The CDR3 has 16 residues. J lost 8 bases, V lost 1 base, and 13 bases had no gene match. Germline V gene lookup returns CDR1 SGHRS and CDR2 YFSETQ. CDR3 sequence: CASSLTASRQGTGYTF. The CDR3 DNA sequence: TGCGCCAGCAGCTTGACGGCCTCGAGACAGGGGACCGGCTACACCTTC.

The chain has TRBV12-3 or TRBV12-4 and TRBJ1-1; D unresolved. This CDR3 comprises 13 residues. V was pared by 3 bases and J by 7 bases, with 12 bases between. DNA of the CDR3: TGTGCCAGCAGTTTGGACGGTATCCATGAAGCTTTCTTT. Translation gives CASSLDGIHEAFF.

The J gene is TRBJ2-3, the V gene TRBV5-1; D possibly corresponds to TRBD2 (5 bases). The CDR3 contains 15 residues. Looked up from germline, CDR1 is SGHRS and CDR2 is YFSETQ. V lost 6 bases and J 2 bases, leaving 16 bases between the germline ends. This chain's CDR3 is CASNFSEGSTDTQYF. The CDR3 nucleotides read TGCGCCAGCAACTTTTCCGAGGGCTCCACAGATACGCAGTATTTT.

The chain carries TRBV20-1 and TRBJ2-1, with TRBD2 identical over 8 bases. Germline CDR1 reads DFQATT; CDR2 reads SNEGSKA (reference sequence). The CDR3 runs to 14 residues. The V gene end was trimmed by 3 bases and the J gene end by 4 bases; junction bases not matched to a gene: 5. The CDR3 reads CSASGGAEYNEQFF. The CDR3 bases are TGCAGTGCTAGCGGGGGGGCCGAGTACAATGAGCAGTTCTTC.

This clonotype was found many times. Here the CDR3 DNA reads TGTGCCAGCAGTTTACTCAGCGCGGGGGGGAATCAGCCCCAGCATTTT. It translates to CASSLLSAGGNQPQHF. The rearrangement joins TRBV27 to TRBJ1-5; perhaps TRBD1 as D (5 bases). The germline V and J ends were trimmed by 2 bases and 4 bases, with 15 bases remaining between them. The germline V gene encodes CDR1 MNHEY and CDR2 SMNVEV (reference sequence). This CDR3 contains 16 residues.

This clonotype has more than one count but fewer than ten. The V gene is TRBV6-2 or TRBV6-3, the J gene TRBJ1-5; maybe TRBD1 (6 bases). Between the trimmed V and J ends, which lost 7 bases and 5 bases, there was a span of 9 bases. The V gene's germline CDR1 is MNHEY and CDR2 SVGEGT. This CDR3 is 12 amino acids long. Here the CDR3 reads CASTQGHQPQHF. The CDR3 nucleotides read TGTGCCAGCACCCAGGGGCATCAGCCCCAGCATTTT.

This chain links TRBV3-1 with TRBJ2-1; D uncertain. This CDR3 spans 11 amino acids. Trimming pared 3 bases from V and 12 bases from J, leaving 9 bases between. Per germline, CDR1 LGHDT and CDR2 YNNKEL (reference sequence). The CDR3 region is CASSHASGQFF. Written as DNA, the CDR3 is TGTGCCAGCAGCCACGCAAGTGGGCAGTTCTTC.

This clonotype showed up just a few times. The chain is built from TRBV29-1 and TRBJ2-5; 7 nucleotides align to TRBD1. CDR1 and CDR2 (germline): SQVTM, ANQGSEA. V was clipped by 6 bases and J by 5 bases; unmatched bases: 15. The CDR3 sequence is 15 residues long. For the CDR3, the DNA is TGCAGCGTCCGCCTCCTCCAGGGGGTTGCGGAGACCCAGTACTTC. Translated: CSVRLLQGVAETQYF.

The chain carries TRBV14 and TRBJ2-3; 7 nucleotides line up with TRBD1. V lost 3 bases and J lost 6; bases outside the gene matches: 9. Germline-derived CDR1 and CDR2 are SGHDN and FVKESK. The CDR3 has 15 amino acids. This CDR3 reads CASSQRTGGWDTQYF. In DNA, the CDR3 is TGTGCCAGCAGCCAGCGGACAGGCGGTTGGGATACGCAGTATTTT. The variable domain in full, with the rest retrieved from reference TRBV14 and TRBJ2-3, is EAGVTQFPSHSVIEKGQTVTLRCDPISGHDNLYWYRRVMGKEIKFLLHFVKESKQDESGMPNNRFLAERTGGTYSTLKVQPAELEDSGVYFCASSQRTGGWDTQYFGPGTRLTVL.

The table lists this clonotype with a few counts. V is TRBV25-1 and J is TRBJ1-2; 10 positions agree with TRBD1. The CDR3 contains 15 residues. V was clipped by 5 bases and J by 3 bases; unmatched bases: 6. Germline CDR1 and CDR2: MGHDK and SYGVNS. In nucleotides, the CDR3 is TGTGCCAGCAGTATGGGACAGGGGCCCCACTATGGCTACACCTTC. Amino acids: CASSMGQGPHYGYTF.

The CDR3 DNA reads TGTGCCAGCAGCTCCCCAGGGGCCAACTATGGCTACACCTTC. Translating it yields CASSSPGANYGYTF. V is TRBV7-2 and J is TRBJ1-2; TRBD1 might be the D (6 bases). From germline, CDR1 is SGHTA and CDR2 FQGNSA. Deletions cut 4 bases from V and 2 bases from J, with 11 bases between. The CDR3 has 14 residues.

This clonotype was counted at least ten times. The rearrangement links TRBV29-1 to TRBJ2-5, with D perhaps matching TRBD2 (6 bases). CDR1 SQVTM and CDR2 ANQGSEA come from the germline V gene. The V gene lost 0 bases and the J gene lost 1 base, with 9 bases spanning the gap. CDR3 length: 14 amino acids. The CDR3 DNA follows: TGCAGCGTTGAAGATGGAGGGATCCAAGAGACCCAGTACTTC. It specifies CSVEDGGIQETQYF.

A few counts support this clonotype. The chain uses TRBV6-5 and TRBJ1-2, with TRBD1 matching over 7 bases. Germline-derived CDR1 and CDR2 are MNHEY and SVGAGI. V gave up 4 bases and J gave up 13 bases; unmatched junction bases: 18. The CDR3 extends over 15 amino acids. The CDR3 bases are TGTGCCAGCAGTTCAAACTCCGCCGCACAGGGGTTACCCACCTTC. Translated: CASSSNSAAQGLPTF.

A few counts support this clonotype. In DNA form, the CDR3 reads TGCAGTGCAAGGGACAGGTTCTATTCACCCCTCCACTTT. It yields the protein CSARDRFYSPLHF. The V gene is TRBV20-1, the J gene TRBJ1-6; 8 bases align to TRBD1. V gave up 6 bases and J gave up 8 bases; unmatched junction bases: 6. This CDR3 comprises 13 residues. CDR1 is DFQATT, CDR2 SNEGSKA, per germline (reference sequence).

The chain links TRBV15 to TRBJ2-3; D unresolved. The CDR3 consists of 11 residues. V gave up 1 base and J gave up 4 bases, with 0 bases separating them. CDR1 LNHNV and CDR2 YYDKDF come from the germline V gene (reference sequence). The CDR3 region is CATSRADTQYF. DNA for the CDR3: TGTGCCACCAGCAGAGCAGATACGCAGTATTTT.

This clonotype has more than one count but fewer than ten. The germline gene is not matched at one end of the junction; a read error may be the cause. The chain has TRBV7-6 and TRBJ1-5; no clear D. CDR1 and CDR2 from the germline V gene are SGHVS and FNYEAQ. CDR3 length: 13 residues. CDR3 protein: CASNLAVGQPQHF. The DNA for the CDR3 is TGTGCCAGCAACTTAGCGGTGGGTCAGCCCCAGCATTTT.

The sample holds a few counts of this clonotype. The V gene is TRBV7-9, the J gene TRBJ2-5, with 7 nucleotides matching TRBD1. V was clipped by 0 bases and J by 1 base; unmatched bases: 2. The CDR3 has 15 amino acids. Germline assignment: CDR1 SEHNR and CDR2 FQNEAQ (reference sequence). CDR3: CASSLAGQSQETQYF. CDR3 sequence (DNA): TGTGCCAGCAGCTTAGCGGGACAGTCCCAAGAGACCCAGTACTTC.

The chain couples TRBV3-1 to TRBJ2-6; D is tentatively TRBD1 or TRBD2 (5 bases each). Germline V gives CDR1 LGHDT, CDR2 YNNKEL (reference sequence). The V and J ends lost 2 bases and 4 bases respectively, with 18 bases between them. There are 18 residues in the CDR3. The CDR3 region is CASSQIGIQEGGANVLTF. CDR3 bases: TGTGCCAGCAGCCAAATTGGGATTCAAGAGGGGGGGGCCAACGTCCTGACTTTC.

This clonotype was observed a few times. The rearrangement uses TRBV7-9 and TRBJ2-7, with a possible D match to TRBD2 (5 bases). V was shortened by 3 bases and J by 3 bases, with 15 bases between the two germline ends. The CDR3 is made up of 15 amino acids. CDR1 SEHNR and CDR2 FQNEAQ come from the germline V gene (reference sequence). CDR3 region: CASSFELRGIYEQYF. The CDR3 coding sequence is TGTGCCAGCAGCTTCGAACTACGAGGGATCTACGAGCAGTACTTC.

The chain is built from TRBV7-8 and TRBJ1-1; the D is unclear. V was cut by 5 bases and J by 11 bases, with 15 bases left in between. The CDR3 is 12 residues long. Germline V gene sequence: CDR1 SGHVS, CDR2 FQNEAQ. DNA for the CDR3: TGTGCCAGCAGCACAAGTGAGGGTCTGGCTTTCTTT. Residues: CASSTSEGLAFF.

At least ten counts were recorded for this clonotype. The chain uses TRBV5-1 and TRBJ2-6, with D possibly being TRBD1 (5 bases). Trimming shortened V by 4 bases and J by 1 base, and 9 bases separated the two germline ends. Per the germline V gene, CDR1 is SGHRS and CDR2 is YFSETQ. CDR3 length: 15 amino acids. Written as DNA, the CDR3 is TGCGCCAGCAGCGTCCGGACATCTGGGGCCAACGTCCTGACTTTC. Translating it yields CASSVRTSGANVLTF.

This clonotype was recorded at least ten times. The gene calls are TRBV20-1 and TRBJ2-3, with D perhaps TRBD1 or TRBD2 (7 bases each). This CDR3 comprises 14 residues. Germline V gene sequence: CDR1 DFQATT, CDR2 SNEGSKA (reference sequence). Trimming removed 0 bases from V and 5 bases from J, with 12 bases in between. CDR3 amino acids: CSARDPRGGDTQYF. DNA of the CDR3: TGCAGTGCTAGAGATCCCAGGGGGGGAGATACGCAGTATTTT.